This T cell receptor beta chain derives from a study of blood T cell repertoires in COVID-19. Original handling: Counts of nucleated cells, estimated from reference gene primer amplification, were obtained. The method was immunoSEQ multiplex PCR; TCRdb's version includes in-frame clones alone and lacks a portion of them. V and J calls and clone size come straight from that table; D and trimming were deduced from the DNA. The sample records roughly 260,000 clones, 88% being singletons. Trimming cost V 4 bases and J 0 bases; bases outside gene matches: 5. The CDR3 covers 15 residues. Germline assignment: CDR1 LGHNA and CDR2 YNFKEQ.

Sequencing was done on a sample of peripheral blood. The TCR comes from a woman aged 30 to 39 with COVID-19, enrolled during active disease. The genes are TRBV4-2 and TRBJ2-7, with 8 positions matching TRBD2. The CDR3 here is CASSRERESSYEQYF. The DNA for the CDR3 is TGTGCCAGCAGCCGGGAGCGGGAGAGCTCCTACGAGCAGTACTTC.